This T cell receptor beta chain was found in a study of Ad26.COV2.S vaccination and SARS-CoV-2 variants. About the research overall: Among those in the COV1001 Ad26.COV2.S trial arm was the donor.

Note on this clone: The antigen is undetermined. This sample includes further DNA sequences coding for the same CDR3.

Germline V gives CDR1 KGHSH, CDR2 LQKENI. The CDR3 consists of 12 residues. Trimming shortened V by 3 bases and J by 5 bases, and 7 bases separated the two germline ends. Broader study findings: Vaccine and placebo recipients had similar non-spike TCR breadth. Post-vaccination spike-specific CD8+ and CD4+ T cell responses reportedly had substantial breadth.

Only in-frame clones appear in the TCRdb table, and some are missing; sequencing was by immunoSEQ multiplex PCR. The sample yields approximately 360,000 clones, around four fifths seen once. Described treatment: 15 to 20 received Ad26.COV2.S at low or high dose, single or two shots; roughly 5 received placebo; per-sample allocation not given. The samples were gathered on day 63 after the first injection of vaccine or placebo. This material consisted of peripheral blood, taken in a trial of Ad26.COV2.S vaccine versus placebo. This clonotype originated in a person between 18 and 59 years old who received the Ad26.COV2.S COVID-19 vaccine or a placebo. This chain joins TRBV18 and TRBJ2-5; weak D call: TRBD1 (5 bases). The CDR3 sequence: CASSPRGETQYF. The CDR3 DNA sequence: TGTGCCAGCTCACCTAGGGGTGAGACCCAGTACTTC. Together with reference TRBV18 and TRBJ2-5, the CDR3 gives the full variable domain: NAGVMQNPRHLVRRRGQEARLRCSPMKGHSHVYWYRQLPEEGLKFMVYLQKENIIDESGMPKERFSAEFPKEGPSILRIQQVVRGDSAAYFCASSPRGETQYFGPGTRLLVL.